These T cell receptor beta chains were read from a single sample in a study of T cells in Graves' hyperthyroidism and ophthalmopathy. TCRdb passed the multiplex PCR reads through MiXCR, listing each CDR3 protein once. This sample has approximately 300,000 distinct CDR3 sequences, with roughly 19% found just once. Specimen: blood. Every receptor here comes from a man aged 45-65 years with Graves' ophthalmopathy. The CDR3 runs from the conserved cysteine through the conserved F or W. A D gene is named only where the DNA matches it firmly. Size values are once, few and many counts, or a class for expanded clones, and some rows have none.

TRBJ2-7,TRBD1,14,many,TRBV18,TGTGCCAGCTCACCGGGACAGGGGCCGGGCGAGCAGTACTTC,CASSPGQGPGEQYF
TRBJ1-1,NA,13,many,TRBV6-2/TRBV6-3,TGTGCCAGCAGTTTACGGCCCGACACTGAAGCTTTCTTT,CASSLRPDTEAFF
TRBJ2-7,TRBD2,15,NA,TRBV11-2,TGTGCCAGCAGCTTATCGGTAGCGGGACCGGGGGAGCAGTACTTC,CASSLSVAGPGEQYF
TRBJ2-5,NA,14,NA,TRBV5-4,TGTGCCAGCAACCAAGGAGGGGAGGAAGAGACCCAGTACTTC,CASNQGGEEETQYF
TRBJ2-1,NA,12,many,TRBV28,TGTGCCAGCAGAGAGAAGCGGAATGAGCAGTTCTTC,CASREKRNEQFF
TRBJ1-4,TRBD1,14,once,TRBV7-9,TGTGCCAGCAGCCCGGACAGGGGGGTTGGAAAACTGTTTTTT,CASSPDRGVGKLFF
TRBJ1-6,NA,15,NA,TRBV12-3/TRBV12-4,TGTGCCAGCGTTCGGCAGGGTGGTGGTAAATCACCCCTCCACTTT,CASVRQGGGKSPLHF
TRBJ2-7,NA,14,NA,TRBV28,TGTGCCAGCGGCCTGGGGCTCCAGGGGTACGAGCAGTACTTC,CASGLGLQGYEQYF
TRBJ1-5,TRBD1,15,NA,TRBV20-1,TGCAGTGCTAGGTCGACAGGGGGCAGCAATCAGCCCCAGCATTTT,CSARSTGGSNQPQHF
TRBJ2-3,TRBD1,18,few,TRBV10-3,TGTGCCATCAGTGAGCCTCCCCCAGGGGGCCGGGATAGAGGGACGCAGTATTTT,CAISEPPPGGRDRGTQYF
TRBJ2-7,NA,11,few,TRBV6-1,TGTGCCAGCAGTGAATCCCACGAGCAGTACTTC,CASSESHEQYF
TRBJ2-5,TRBD2,16,many,TRBV28,TGTGCCAGCAGTCCAACGCGCGGGAGGACTGGAGAGACCCAGTACTTC,CASSPTRGRTGETQYF
TRBJ2-3,TRBD1,15,many,TRBV20-1,TGCAGTGCTAGAGAGGGGACAGGGCCCACAGATACGCAGTATTTT,CSAREGTGPTDTQYF
TRBJ2-3,NA,16,many,TRBV27,TGTGCCAGCAGTTCCCCACAGGGAGGCGGACGAGATACGCAGTATTTT,CASSSPQGGGRDTQYF
TRBJ2-3,NA,18,NA,TRBV12-5,TGTGCTAGTGGTTTGGCCCCATTAGGTAGCGGATCCACAGATACGCAGAATTTT,CASGLAPLGSGSTDTQNF
TRBJ2-3,NA,13,many,TRBV20-1,TGCAGTGCCACGGGCGGTAGCACAGATACGCAGTATTTT,CSATGGSTDTQYF
TRBJ2-7,TRBD1,14,many,TRBV7-9,TGTGCCAGCAGCTTAATTAAGGGGGCAGACGAGCAGTACTTC,CASSLIKGADEQYF
TRBJ2-1,TRBD2,16,NA,TRBV2,TGTGCCAGCAGTGAACTAGCGGGAGAGGCCTACAATGAGCAGTTCTTC,CASSELAGEAYNEQFF
TRBJ1-2,NA,14,few,TRBV7-9,TGTGCCAGCAGCCCAAGGACGGGCTGGGGTGGCTACACCTTC,CASSPRTGWGGYTF
TRBJ2-7,NA,15,many,TRBV11-3,TGTGCCAGCAGCTTAGCGGCTACCGCTAACTACGAGCAGTACTTC,CASSLAATANYEQYF
TRBJ2-1,TRBD2,16,NA,TRBV28,TGTGCCAGCAGTTTAACTTTATTAGGGAGGGGTAATGAGCAGTTCTTC,CASSLTLLGRGNEQFF
TRBJ1-1,NA,13,NA,TRBV6-1,TGTGCCAGCATGGACAGCCTAAAATCGGAAGCTTTCTTT,CASMDSLKSEAFF
TRBJ2-7,NA,15,few,TRBV20-1,TGCAGTGCTAGAGCGCCGGTTGTCAGCTCCTACGAGCAGTACTTC,CSARAPVVSSYEQYF
TRBJ2-3,TRBD2,14,few,TRBV10-3,TGTGCCTCTACCGGGACTAGCGGCACAGATACGCAGTATTTT,CASTGTSGTDTQYF
TRBJ2-1,TRBD1,14,NA,TRBV10-3,TGTGCCATCAGTGAGGGACAGGTCTACAATGAGCAGTTCTTC,CAISEGQVYNEQFF
TRBJ2-7,NA,17,few,TRBV27,TGTGCCAGCAGTTTCCAGTTTAGTCAGGCATCTCCCTACGAGCAGTACTTC,CASSFQFSQASPYEQYF
TRBJ2-3,TRBD2,15,NA,TRBV7-3,TGTGCCAGCAGTTTGGCCGGGACTAGCGGAGATACGCAGTATTTT,CASSLAGTSGDTQYF
TRBJ2-7,NA,14,once,TRBV7-9,TGTGCCAGCAGCGGCGAGAGGGGGGCCTACGAGCAGTACTTC,CASSGERGAYEQYF
TRBJ1-5,NA,13,few,TRBV20-1,TGCTCAACCCGGCGGGCAGGGGATCAGCCCCAGCATTTT,CSTRRAGDQPQHF
TRBJ2-2,NA,15,many,TRBV28,TGTGCCAGCAGTTCCCCCTCAGGGAACACCGGGGAGCTGTTTTTT,CASSSPSGNTGELFF
TRBJ1-1,TRBD1,13,many,TRBV12-3/TRBV12-4,TGTGCCAGCAGAGTACGACAGGGGGCTGAAGCTTTCTTT,CASRVRQGAEAFF
TRBJ2-7,NA,15,many,TRBV11-2,TGTGCCAGCAGCTTAGTGCTTGGGGGGACCTACGAGCAGTACTTC,CASSLVLGGTYEQYF
TRBJ2-3,NA,12,many,TRBV30,TGTGCCTGGAGTGAGTTCTGGGATACGCAGTATTTT,CAWSEFWDTQYF
TRBJ2-7,NA,12,NA,TRBV2,TGTGCCAGCGAAAAGACAGGCTACGAGCAGTACTTC,CASEKTGYEQYF
TRBJ2-3,NA,14,NA,TRBV4-2,TGTGCCAGCAGCGTAGGAGCTGACAGCGATACGCAGTATTTT,CASSVGADSDTQYF
TRBJ2-7,NA,14,NA,TRBV5-4,TGTGCCAGCAGCTTGGGTGGGACTGGCTACGAGCAGTACTTC,CASSLGGTGYEQYF
TRBJ1-5,TRBD1,17,NA,TRBV6-2/TRBV6-3,TGTGCCAGCAGCCGGGCCCCGACAGGGGGGGTAGGTCAGCCCCAGCATTTT,CASSRAPTGGVGQPQHF
TRBJ1-5,NA,15,few,TRBV7-3,TGTGCCAGCAGCACCCAGGGCAGGGATGATCAGCCCCAGCATTTT,CASSTQGRDDQPQHF
TRBJ2-7,NA,16,NA,TRBV19,TGTGCCAGTAACGGGGGCAGCGTAATCTTTTCCTACGAGCAGTACTTC,CASNGGSVIFSYEQYF
TRBJ2-3,NA,12,few,TRBV7-9,TGTGCCAGCAGCTTCATGGGAGATACGCAGTATTTT,CASSFMGDTQYF